The 16 T cell receptor beta chains listed next were all sequenced from one sample in a study of blood T cell repertoires in COVID-19 (dated by TCRdb to 2020 to 2021). Receptor amplification or capture employed the immunoSEQ multiplex PCR assay. The immuneACCESS repertoire file appears here via TCRdb, limited to in-frame rearrangements. These files lack a portion of the clones; in checked studies, under half of the deficit traces to unresolved V genes, and the cause of the others is not known. In this sample the table shows more than 95,000 clones, roughly 76% of which occur a single time. Over 8.5% of the sample comes from the top ten. Material for sequencing was peripheral blood. Receptor source: a woman in her 70s with acute or convalescent COVID-19.

This chain joins TRBV7-6 and TRBJ2-1, with TRBD2 matching over 9 bases. Germline V CDR1 and CDR2: SGHVS, FNYEAQ. J lost 7 bases, V lost 4 bases, and 8 bases had no gene match. The CDR3 is 15 residues long. The CDR3 sequence: CASSSPREGGNEQFF. The CDR3 coding sequence is TGTGCCAGCAGCTCACCGCGGGAGGGTGGGAATGAGCAGTTCTTC.

This clone was counted a single time. The chain's CDR3 is CASSISDSYNSPLHF. The CDR3 DNA reads as TGTGCCAGTAGTATCTCTGACAGCTATAATTCACCCCTCCACTTT. The V call is TRBV19, the J call TRBJ1-6, with D maybe TRBD1 (5 bases). The CDR3 length is 15 residues. V lost 3 bases, J lost 3 bases, and 9 bases lay in between. CDR1 LNHDA and CDR2 SQIVND come from the germline V gene (reference sequence). The variable domain in full, completed from reference TRBV19 and TRBJ1-6, reads DGGITQSPKYLFRKEGQNVTLSCEQNLNHDAMYWYRQDPGQGLRLIYYSQIVNDFQKGDIAEGYSVSREKKESFPLTVTSAQKNPTAFYLCASSISDSYNSPLHFGNGTRLTVT.

The genes are TRBV4-3 and TRBJ1-1; possibly TRBD1 for D (6 bases). V was cut by 1 base and J by 3 bases, with 12 bases left in between. The CDR3 is 15 amino acids. Germline V gene data show CDR1 as LGHNA and CDR2 as YSLEER. The CDR3 DNA reads as TGCGCCAGCAGCCAAGTGGCAGGGGCCGACACTGAAGCTTTCTTT. It is translated as CASSQVAGADTEAFF.

This clone has just a few counts. The V call is TRBV11-2, the J call TRBJ1-4; tentative D call: TRBD1 (6 bases). The CDR3 has 17 residues. Trimming removed 3 bases at V and 2 bases at J, with 16 bases between. Germline loops: CDR1 SGHAT, CDR2 FQNNGV. The CDR3 region is CASSFTGTRHTNEKLFF. As DNA, the CDR3 is TGTGCCAGCAGCTTTACCGGGACAAGGCACACTAATGAAAAACTGTTTTTT.

As concerns this clone: Other DNA variants within this sample encode the same CDR3. CDR3 in amino acids: CASSVAGGNEQFF. As DNA, the CDR3 is TGTGCCAGCAGCGTAGCGGGGGGAAATGAGCAGTTCTTC. The V gene is TRBV9, the J gene TRBJ2-1, with TRBD2 identical over 7 bases. Germline V gives CDR1 SGDLS, CDR2 YYNGEE. The length of the CDR3 is 13 residues. Unmatched junction bases numbered 1, after V lost 0 bases and J lost 7 bases.

The rearrangement links TRBV18 to TRBJ2-3; 8 nucleotides line up with TRBD2. Germline values: CDR1 KGHSH, CDR2 LQKENI. With V trimmed by 6 bases and J by 1 base, 9 bases remained unmatched. The CDR3 is made up of 16 amino acids. The CDR3 spells CASSQVISGGTDTQYF. In DNA, the CDR3 is TGTGCCAGCTCCCAAGTGATTAGCGGGGGCACAGATACGCAGTATTTT.

The rearrangement joins TRBV2 to TRBJ1-1; D is ambiguous. Trimming removed 0 bases from V and 0 bases from J, with 5 bases in between. Per the germline V gene, CDR1 is SNHLY and CDR2 is FYNNEI. The CDR3 spans 14 residues. The CDR3 DNA reads TGTGCCAGCAGTGAAGCCCTCGTGAACACTGAAGCTTTCTTT. It yields the protein CASSEALVNTEAFF.

The genes are TRBV9 and TRBJ2-3; possible D gene TRBD2, 5 bases. V was trimmed by 0 bases and J by 5 bases, leaving 10 bases between them. Looked up from germline, CDR1 is SGDLS and CDR2 is YYNGEE. The CDR3 sequence is 14 residues long. This CDR3 reads CASSVATRGDTQYF. CDR3 DNA: TGTGCCAGCAGCGTAGCTACTAGAGGAGATACGCAGTATTTT.

This rearrangement joins TRBV2 to TRBJ1-2; possible D gene TRBD1, 5 bases. This CDR3 is built from 13 residues. Germline V gene sequence: CDR1 SNHLY, CDR2 FYNNEI. V lost 6 bases, J lost 8 bases, and 16 bases lay in between. In DNA form, the CDR3 reads TGTGCCAGCAGGGCGACAGATCTAATGGGCTACACCTTC. Residues: CASRATDLMGYTF.

This clone was recorded a few times. This chain joins TRBV24-1 and TRBJ2-7; possibly TRBD1 for D (6 bases). V lost 2 bases and J lost 5, with 18 bases in between. Germline V gene lookup returns CDR1 KGHDR and CDR2 SFDVKD. CDR3 length: 16 residues. This CDR3 reads CATSDSGDPFKNEQYF. CDR3 DNA: TGTGCCACCAGTGATTCAGGGGACCCCTTCAAAAACGAGCAGTACTTC.

The gene calls are TRBV2 and TRBJ2-5; 14 nucleotides agree with TRBD2. The CDR3 contains 16 residues. Trimming at V came to 7 bases and at J to 9 bases, leaving 13 bases not matched to a gene. The germline CDR1 and CDR2 sequences are SNHLY and FYNNEI. The CDR3 loop reads CASIGLAGGPYRAQYF. The CDR3 DNA reads TGTGCCAGCATTGGACTAGCGGGAGGTCCATACCGGGCCCAGTACTTC.

Within the sample, this clone is medium-sized. The V call is TRBV28, the J call TRBJ2-7; 8 bases line up with TRBD1. This CDR3 comprises 12 residues. The trim removed 3 bases at V and 5 bases at J, leaving 0 bases unmatched. The germline gives CDR1 MDHEN, CDR2 SYDVKM. CDR3 protein: CASSLTGDEQYF. The CDR3 DNA follows: TGTGCCAGCAGTTTGACAGGGGACGAGCAGTACTTC.

This clone came up a few times. The chain employs TRBV11-2 and TRBJ2-7; a weak D match, TRBD1 (6 bases). The CDR3 runs 14 residues. Germline values: CDR1 SGHAT, CDR2 FQNNGV. Deletions cut 5 bases from V and 2 bases from J, with 13 bases between. CDR3 residues: CASSHDRSAYEQYF. As DNA, the CDR3 is TGTGCCAGCAGCCATGACAGGTCGGCCTACGAGCAGTACTTC.

The chain couples TRBV19 to TRBJ1-5; weak D call: TRBD1 (5 bases). Germline-derived CDR1 and CDR2 are LNHDA and SQIVND (reference sequence). There are 13 residues in the CDR3. Trimming removed 4 bases at V and 7 bases at J, with 11 bases between. For the CDR3, the DNA is TGTGCCAGTAGTAAGGAGGGGATGCAGCCCCAGCATTTT. It is translated as CASSKEGMQPQHF.

CDR3 in DNA: TGTGCCAGCAGCTTAGCGTCAGGAGCGGGAGGCTTCTACAATGAGCAGTTCTTC. Its protein product is CASSLASGAGGFYNEQFF. The chain uses TRBV7-6 and TRBJ2-1; 9 bases line up with TRBD2. V gave up 0 bases and J gave up 3 bases; unmatched junction bases: 9. The CDR3 runs to 18 residues. Per germline, CDR1 SGHVS and CDR2 FNYEAQ.

The chain couples TRBV5-1 to TRBJ1-1, with a weak D call TRBD1 (5 bases). The CDR3 spans 12 residues. Looked up from germline, CDR1 is SGHRS and CDR2 is YFSETQ. Trimming took off 0 bases at V and 11 bases at J, with 11 bases between the two ends. The CDR3 bases are TGCGCCAGCAGCTTGGGCCAGGGTCCGGCTTTCTTT. Protein sequence: CASSLGQGPAFF.